This TCR beta chain is from a study of blood T cell repertoires in COVID-19. Turning to the study itself: PBMCs, B-cell-depleted T cells, or T cells were the source of the cDNA or gDNA that made up the material.

The length of the CDR3 is 14 residues. Germline trimming cut 2 bases from V and 1 base from J; bases unmatched to any gene: 0. Looked up from germline, CDR1 is KGHSH and CDR2 is LQKENI. Those who participated ranged in age from about 18 to 89 years and resided in about two dozen US areas. Original data processing: Scientists estimated how many nucleated cells there were by amplifying reference gene primers. Sequencing was performed with immunoSEQ multiplex PCR; in TCRdb, only in-frame clones are kept and a portion is missing. V and J calls and clone size are those listed in that table; D and trimming were worked out from the DNA. The sample carries some 130,000 clones, around 88% recorded once.

The sequencing sample was made of PBMCs or T cells enriched from blood (not recorded which). The sequence was collected from a woman between 50 and 59 years old who had recovered from COVID-19. V usage is TRBV18 and J usage is TRBJ2-3, with 7 bases fitting TRBD1. The CDR3 loop reads CASSPGTGTDTQYF. DNA for the CDR3: TGTGCCAGCTCACCAGGGACAGGCACAGATACGCAGTATTTT.